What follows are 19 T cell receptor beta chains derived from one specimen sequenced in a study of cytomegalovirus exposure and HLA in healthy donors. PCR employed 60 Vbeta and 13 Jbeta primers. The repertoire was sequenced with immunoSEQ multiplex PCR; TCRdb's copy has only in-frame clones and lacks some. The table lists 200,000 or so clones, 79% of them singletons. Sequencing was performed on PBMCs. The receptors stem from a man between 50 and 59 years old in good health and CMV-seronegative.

CDR3 sequence reads: CASSPGRGVNTEAFF. The CDR3 DNA is TGTGCCAGCAGCCCAGGACGGGGAGTGAACACTGAAGCTTTCTTT. V gene TRBV5-4 combines with J gene TRBJ1-1; D is undetermined. Germline values: CDR1 SGHNT, CDR2 YYREEE (reference sequence). CDR3 length: 15 residues. V dropped 4 bases and J dropped 0 bases, with 13 bases sitting between them.

The CDR3 spells CASSLAPGQGSYEQYF. The DNA of the CDR3 is TGTGCCAGCAGCTTGGCCCCGGGACAGGGATCCTACGAGCAGTACTTC. The chain combines TRBV5-5 with TRBJ2-7; 9 bases match TRBD1. CDR3 length: 16 amino acids. The germline CDR1 and CDR2 sequences are SGHKS and YYEKEE (reference sequence). V was clipped by 0 bases and J by 1 base; unmatched bases: 5.

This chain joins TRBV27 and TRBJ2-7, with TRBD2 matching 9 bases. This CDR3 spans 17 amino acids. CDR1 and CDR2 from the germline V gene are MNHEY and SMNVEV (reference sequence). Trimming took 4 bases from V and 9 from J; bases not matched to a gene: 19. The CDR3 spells CASSSRGVVAGVVWQYF. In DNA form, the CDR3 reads TGTGCCAGCAGTTCCAGGGGGGTGGTAGCGGGAGTAGTCTGGCAGTACTTC.

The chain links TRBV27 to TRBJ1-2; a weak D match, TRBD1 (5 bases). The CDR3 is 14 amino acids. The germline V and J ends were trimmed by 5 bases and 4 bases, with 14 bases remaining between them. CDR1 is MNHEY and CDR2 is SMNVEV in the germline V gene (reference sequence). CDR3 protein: CASSPRQQIYGYTF. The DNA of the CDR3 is TGTGCCAGCAGTCCGCGACAGCAGATCTATGGCTACACCTTC.

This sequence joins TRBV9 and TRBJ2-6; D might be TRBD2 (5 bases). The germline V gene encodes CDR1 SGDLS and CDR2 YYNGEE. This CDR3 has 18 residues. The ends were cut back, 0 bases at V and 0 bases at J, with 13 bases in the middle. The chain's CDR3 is CASSVGTNGVSGANVLTF. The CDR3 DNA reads TGTGCCAGCAGCGTAGGTACTAACGGGGTCTCTGGGGCCAACGTCCTGACTTTC.

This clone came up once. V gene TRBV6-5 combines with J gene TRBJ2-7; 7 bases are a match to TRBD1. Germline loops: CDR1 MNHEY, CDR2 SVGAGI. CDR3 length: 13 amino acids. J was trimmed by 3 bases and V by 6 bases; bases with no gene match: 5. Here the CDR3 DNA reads TGTGCCAGCAGCTCGGACAGGTTCTACGAGCAGTACTTC. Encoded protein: CASSSDRFYEQYF.

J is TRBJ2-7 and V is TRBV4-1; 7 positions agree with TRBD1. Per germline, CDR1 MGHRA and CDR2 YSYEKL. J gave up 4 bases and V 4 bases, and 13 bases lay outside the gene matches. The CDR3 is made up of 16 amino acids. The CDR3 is CASSPSAFSGGYEQYF. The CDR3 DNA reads TGCGCCAGCAGCCCGTCCGCCTTTTCAGGGGGATACGAGCAGTACTTC.

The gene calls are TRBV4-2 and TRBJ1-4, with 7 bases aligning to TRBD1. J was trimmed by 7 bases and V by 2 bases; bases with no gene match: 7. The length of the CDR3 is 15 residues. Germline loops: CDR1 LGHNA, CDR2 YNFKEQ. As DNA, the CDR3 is TGTGCCAGCAGCCAATTAAGACAGGGTCTTGAAAAACTGTTTTTT. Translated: CASSQLRQGLEKLFF.

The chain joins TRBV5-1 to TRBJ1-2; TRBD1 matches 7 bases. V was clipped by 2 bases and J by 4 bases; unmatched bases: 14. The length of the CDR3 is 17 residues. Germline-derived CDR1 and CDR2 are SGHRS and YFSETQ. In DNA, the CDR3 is TGCGCCAGCAGCTTAGATAGGGGACAGCCGGAACTCTATGGCTACACCTTC. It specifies CASSLDRGQPELYGYTF.

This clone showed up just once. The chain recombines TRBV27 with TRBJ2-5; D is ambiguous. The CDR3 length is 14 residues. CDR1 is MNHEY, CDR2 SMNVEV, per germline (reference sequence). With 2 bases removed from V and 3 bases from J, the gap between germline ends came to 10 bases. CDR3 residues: CASSLIHQKETQYF. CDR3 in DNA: TGTGCCAGCAGTTTAATTCACCAGAAAGAGACCCAGTACTTC.

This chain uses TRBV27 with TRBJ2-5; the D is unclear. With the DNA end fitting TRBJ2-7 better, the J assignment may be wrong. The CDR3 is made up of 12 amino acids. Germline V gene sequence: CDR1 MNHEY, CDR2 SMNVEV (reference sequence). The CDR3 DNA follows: TGTGCCAGCAGGACAACGGAATACGAGCAGTACTTC. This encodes CASRTTEYEQYF.

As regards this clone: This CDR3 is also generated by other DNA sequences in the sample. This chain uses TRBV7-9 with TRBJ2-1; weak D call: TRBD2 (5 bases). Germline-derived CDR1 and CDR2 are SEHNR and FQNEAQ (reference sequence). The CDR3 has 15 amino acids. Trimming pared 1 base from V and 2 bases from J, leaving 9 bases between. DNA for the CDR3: TGTGCCAGCAGCTTAGGAGGGTTTCCCTACAATGAGCAGTTCTTC. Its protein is CASSLGGFPYNEQFF.

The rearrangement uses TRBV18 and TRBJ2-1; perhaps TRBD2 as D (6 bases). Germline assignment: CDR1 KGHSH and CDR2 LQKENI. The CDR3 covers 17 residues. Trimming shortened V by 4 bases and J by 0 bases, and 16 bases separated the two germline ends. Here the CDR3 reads CASSQTPPGSSYNEQFF. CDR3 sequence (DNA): TGTGCCAGCTCACAAACCCCCCCCGGGAGCTCCTACAATGAGCAGTTCTTC.

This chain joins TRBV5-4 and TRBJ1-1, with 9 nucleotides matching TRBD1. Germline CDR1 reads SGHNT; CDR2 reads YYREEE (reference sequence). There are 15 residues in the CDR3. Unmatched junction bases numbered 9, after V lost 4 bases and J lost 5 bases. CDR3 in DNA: TGTGCCAGCAGCCTTAACAGGGGGCTAGGAACTGAAGCTTTCTTT. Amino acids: CASSLNRGLGTEAFF.

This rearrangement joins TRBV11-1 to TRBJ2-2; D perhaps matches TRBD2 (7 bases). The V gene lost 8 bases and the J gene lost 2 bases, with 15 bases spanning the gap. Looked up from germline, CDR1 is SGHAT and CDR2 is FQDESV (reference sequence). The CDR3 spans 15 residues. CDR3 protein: CASGGGTKNTGELFF. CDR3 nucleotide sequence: TGTGCCAGCGGGGGAGGGACAAAAAACACCGGGGAGCTGTTTTTT.

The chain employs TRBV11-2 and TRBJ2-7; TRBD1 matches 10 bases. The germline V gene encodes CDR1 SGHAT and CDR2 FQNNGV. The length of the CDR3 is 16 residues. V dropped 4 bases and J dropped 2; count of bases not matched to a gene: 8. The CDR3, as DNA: TGTGCCAGCAGCTCCCCGGGACAGGGGCTCCCCTACGAGCAGTACTTC. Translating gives CASSSPGQGLPYEQYF.

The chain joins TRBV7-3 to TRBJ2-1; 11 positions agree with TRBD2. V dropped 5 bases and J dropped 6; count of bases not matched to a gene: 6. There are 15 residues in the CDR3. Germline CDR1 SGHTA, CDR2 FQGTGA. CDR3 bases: TGTGCCAGCAGCCCCTCTAGCGGGAGGCCCAATGAGCAGTTCTTC. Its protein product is CASSPSSGRPNEQFF.

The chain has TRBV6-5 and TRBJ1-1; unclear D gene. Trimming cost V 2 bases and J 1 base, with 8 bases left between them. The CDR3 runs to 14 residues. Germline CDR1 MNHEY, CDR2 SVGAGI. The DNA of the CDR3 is TGTGCCAGCAGTTACAGCAACGAGAACACTGAAGCTTTCTTT. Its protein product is CASSYSNENTEAFF.

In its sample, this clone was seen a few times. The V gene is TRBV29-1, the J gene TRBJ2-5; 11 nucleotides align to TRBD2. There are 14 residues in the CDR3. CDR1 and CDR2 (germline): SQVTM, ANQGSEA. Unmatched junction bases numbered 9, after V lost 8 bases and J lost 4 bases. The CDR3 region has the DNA TGCAGCCTCACTACTAGCGGGGGAGGAGAGACCCAGTACTTC. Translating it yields CSLTTSGGGETQYF. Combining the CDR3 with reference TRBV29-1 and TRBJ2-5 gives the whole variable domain SAVISQKPSRDICQRGTSLTIQCQVDSQVTMMFWYRQQPGQSLTLIATANQGSEATYESGFVIDKFPISRPNLTFSTLTVSNMSPEDSSIYLCSLTTSGGGETQYFGPGTRLLVL.